This TCR beta chain derives from a study of lymphopenia after photon versus proton radiotherapy. Notes on the study in general: Photon-treated patients lost naive T cells and TCR diversity; proton-treated stayed stable.

Worth noting for this clone: Its antigen is undetermined.

This CDR3 is 14 amino acids long. CDR1 is LNHDA, CDR2 SQIVND, per germline (reference sequence). V dropped 5 bases and J dropped 6; count of bases not matched to a gene: 8. The method was immunoSEQ multiplex PCR; TCRdb's version includes in-frame clones alone and lacks a portion of them. The sample carries around 66,000 clones, approximately 86% recorded once. Sample: peripheral blood, taken from a patient treated with photon-based radiotherapy. This rearrangement joins TRBV19 to TRBJ2-7, with TRBD1 matching 9 bases. This receptor was obtained from a man aged 40-49 years with gastric cancer. The DNA of the CDR3 is TGTGCCAGTAGTTCTACCGGGACAGGGCTCGAGCAGTACTTC. Translated: CASSSTGTGLEQYF.